Sequencing of this TCR beta chain was carried out in a study of chemoradiotherapy in HPV16-positive cancers. Study details: Candidate HPV-specific T-cell clones and common TCR motifs came from functional assays in a couple of HPV16-positive patients.

A word on this clone: Its cognate antigen is unknown.

The assay was immunoSEQ multiplex PCR, and TCRdb's table has in-frame clones only and misses some. The data contain several thousand clones, roughly 86% of them singletons. Samples were taken several times over chemoradiotherapy. The CDR3 has 12 amino acids. V was shortened by 4 bases and J by 5 bases, with 9 bases between the two germline ends. Germline V gene sequence: CDR1 SGHRS, CDR2 YFSETQ. Study-level points and caveats: During treatment, candidate HPV-specific clones and E7-related motifs expanded in tumor.

The sequence came from a human donor with HPV-associated anogenital cancer. The sequences come from tumor tissue, collected from a patient who underwent chemoradiotherapy. V is TRBV5-1 and J is TRBJ2-5; no firm D call. The CDR3 protein is CASSQNGETQYF. In DNA form, the CDR3 reads TGCGCCAGCAGCCAGAATGGGGAGACCCAGTACTTC.